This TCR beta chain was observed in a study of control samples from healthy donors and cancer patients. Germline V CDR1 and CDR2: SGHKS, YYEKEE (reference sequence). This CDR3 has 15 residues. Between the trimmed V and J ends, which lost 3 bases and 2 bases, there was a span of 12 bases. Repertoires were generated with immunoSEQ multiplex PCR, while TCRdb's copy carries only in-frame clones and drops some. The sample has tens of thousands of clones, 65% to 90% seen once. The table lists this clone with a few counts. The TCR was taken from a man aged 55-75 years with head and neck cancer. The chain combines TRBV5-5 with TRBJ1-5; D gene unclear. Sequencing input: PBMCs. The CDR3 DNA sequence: TGTGCCAGCAGCTGGCAGGCCGGGGGCAATCAGCCCCAGCATTTT. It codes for CASSWQAGGNQPQHF.